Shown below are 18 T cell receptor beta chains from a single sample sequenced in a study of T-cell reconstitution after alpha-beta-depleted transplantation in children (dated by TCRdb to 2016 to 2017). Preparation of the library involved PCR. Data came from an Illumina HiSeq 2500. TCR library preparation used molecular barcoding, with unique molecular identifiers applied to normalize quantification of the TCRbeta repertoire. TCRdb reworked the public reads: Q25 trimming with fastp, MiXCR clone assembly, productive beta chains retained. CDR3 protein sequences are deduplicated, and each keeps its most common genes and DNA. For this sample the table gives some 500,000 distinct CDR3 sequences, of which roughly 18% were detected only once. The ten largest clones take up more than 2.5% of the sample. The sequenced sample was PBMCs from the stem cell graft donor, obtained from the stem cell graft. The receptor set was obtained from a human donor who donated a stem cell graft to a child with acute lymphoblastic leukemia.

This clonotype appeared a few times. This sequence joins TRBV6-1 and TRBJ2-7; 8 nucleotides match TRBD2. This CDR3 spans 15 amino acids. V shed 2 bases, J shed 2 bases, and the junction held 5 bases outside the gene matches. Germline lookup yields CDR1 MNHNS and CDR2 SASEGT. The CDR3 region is CASSENGGRPYEQYF. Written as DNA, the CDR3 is TGTGCCAGCAGTGAAAATGGCGGGAGGCCCTACGAGCAGTACTTC.

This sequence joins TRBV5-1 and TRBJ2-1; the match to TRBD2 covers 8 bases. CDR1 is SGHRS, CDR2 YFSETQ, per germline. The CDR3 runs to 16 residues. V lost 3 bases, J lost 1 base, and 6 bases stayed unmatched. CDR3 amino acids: CASSSRLAISYNEQFF. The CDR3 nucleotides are TGCGCCAGCAGCTCCCGACTAGCGATTTCCTACAATGAGCAGTTCTTC.

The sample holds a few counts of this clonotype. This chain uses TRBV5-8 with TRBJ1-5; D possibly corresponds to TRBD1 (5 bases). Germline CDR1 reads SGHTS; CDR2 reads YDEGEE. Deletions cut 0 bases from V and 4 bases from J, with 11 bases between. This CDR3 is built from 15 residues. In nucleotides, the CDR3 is TGTGCCAGCAGCTTGGCCGCGAGGGGTAATCAGCCCCAGCATTTT. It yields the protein CASSLAARGNQPQHF.

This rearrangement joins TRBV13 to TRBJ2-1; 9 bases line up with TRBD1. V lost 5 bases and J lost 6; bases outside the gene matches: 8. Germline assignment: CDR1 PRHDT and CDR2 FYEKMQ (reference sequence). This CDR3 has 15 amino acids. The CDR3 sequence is CASSVALTGGNEQFF. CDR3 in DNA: TGTGCCAGCAGCGTAGCGTTGACAGGGGGCAATGAGCAGTTCTTC. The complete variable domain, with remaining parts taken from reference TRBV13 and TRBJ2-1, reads AAGVIQSPRHLIKEKRETATLKCYPIPRHDTVYWYQQGPGQDPQFLISFYEKMQSDKGSIPDRFSAQQFSDYHSELNMSSLELGDSALYFCASSVALTGGNEQFFGPGTRLTVL.

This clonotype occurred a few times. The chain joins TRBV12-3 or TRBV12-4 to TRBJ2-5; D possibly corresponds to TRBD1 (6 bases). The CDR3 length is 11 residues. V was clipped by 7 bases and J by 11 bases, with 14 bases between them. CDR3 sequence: CASKKDRTQYF. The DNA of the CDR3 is TGTGCCAGCAAAAAAGACAGGACTCAGTACTTC.

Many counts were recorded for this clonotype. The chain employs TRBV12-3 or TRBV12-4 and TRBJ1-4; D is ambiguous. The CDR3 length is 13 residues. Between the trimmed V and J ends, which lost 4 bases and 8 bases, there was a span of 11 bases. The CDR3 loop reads CASSSFGGEKLFF. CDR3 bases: TGTGCCAGCAGTTCCTTTGGCGGGGAAAAACTGTTTTTT.

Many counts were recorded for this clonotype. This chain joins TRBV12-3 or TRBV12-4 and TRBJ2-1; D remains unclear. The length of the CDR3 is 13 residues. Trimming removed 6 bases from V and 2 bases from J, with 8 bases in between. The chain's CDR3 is CASRPQTYNEQFF. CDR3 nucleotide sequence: TGTGCCAGCAGACCCCAGACCTACAATGAGCAGTTCTTC.

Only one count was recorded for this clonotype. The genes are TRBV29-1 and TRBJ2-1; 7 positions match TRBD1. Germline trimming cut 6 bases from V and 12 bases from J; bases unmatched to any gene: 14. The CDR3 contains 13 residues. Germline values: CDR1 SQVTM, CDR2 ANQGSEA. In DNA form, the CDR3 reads TGCAGCGTCTCCCTTACAACAGGGGCCGTGCAGTTCTTC. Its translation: CSVSLTTGAVQFF.

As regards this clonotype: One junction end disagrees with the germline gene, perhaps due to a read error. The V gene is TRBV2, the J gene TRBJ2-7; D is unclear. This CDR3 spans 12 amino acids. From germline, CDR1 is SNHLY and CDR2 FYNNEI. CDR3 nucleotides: TGTGCCAGCAGTGATCTTGCTCCTCGTGCGCCTTTC. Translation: CASSDLAPRAPF.

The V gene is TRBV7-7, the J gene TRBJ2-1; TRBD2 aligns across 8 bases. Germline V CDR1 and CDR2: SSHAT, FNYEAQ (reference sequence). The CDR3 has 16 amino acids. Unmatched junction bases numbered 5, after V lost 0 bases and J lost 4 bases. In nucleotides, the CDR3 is TGTGCCAGCAGCTTAGCGAGCGGGAGCCCTTACAATGAGCAGTTCTTC. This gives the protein CASSLASGSPYNEQFF.

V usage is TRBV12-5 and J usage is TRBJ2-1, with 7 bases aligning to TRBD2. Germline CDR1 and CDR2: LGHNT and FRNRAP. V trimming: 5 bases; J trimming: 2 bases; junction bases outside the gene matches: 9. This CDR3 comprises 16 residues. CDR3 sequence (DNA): TGTGCTAGTGGTAGCGTATGGGCGGGAGCCTACAATGAGCAGTTCTTC. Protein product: CASGSVWAGAYNEQFF.

CDR3 nucleotide sequence: TGCAGTGCTAGACGGTATAGCGGGATCGGGAGTACGCAGTATTTT. The encoded protein is CSARRYSGIGSTQYF. The chain couples TRBV20-1 to TRBJ2-3, with 8 bases fitting TRBD2. The CDR3 runs to 15 residues. In germline, CDR1 is DFQATT, CDR2 SNEGSKA (reference sequence). Trimming cost V 2 bases and J 8 bases; bases outside gene matches: 12.

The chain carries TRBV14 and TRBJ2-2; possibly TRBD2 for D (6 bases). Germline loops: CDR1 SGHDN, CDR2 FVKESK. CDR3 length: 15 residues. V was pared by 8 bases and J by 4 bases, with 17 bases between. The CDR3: CASYGTREGTGELFF. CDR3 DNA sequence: TGTGCCAGCTACGGGACTCGCGAGGGCACCGGGGAGCTGTTTTTT.

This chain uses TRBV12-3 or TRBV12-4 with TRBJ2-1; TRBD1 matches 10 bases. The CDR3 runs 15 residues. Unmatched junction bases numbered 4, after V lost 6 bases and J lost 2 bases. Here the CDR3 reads CASSRQGAAYNEQFF. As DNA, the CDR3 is TGTGCCAGCAGCAGACAGGGGGCAGCCTACAATGAGCAGTTCTTC.

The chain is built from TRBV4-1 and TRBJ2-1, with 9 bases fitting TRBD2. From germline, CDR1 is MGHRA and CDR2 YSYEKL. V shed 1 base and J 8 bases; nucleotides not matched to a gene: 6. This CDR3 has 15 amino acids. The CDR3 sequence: CASSQVAGGPDEQFF. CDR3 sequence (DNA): TGCGCCAGCAGCCAAGTGGCGGGAGGGCCGGATGAGCAGTTCTTC.

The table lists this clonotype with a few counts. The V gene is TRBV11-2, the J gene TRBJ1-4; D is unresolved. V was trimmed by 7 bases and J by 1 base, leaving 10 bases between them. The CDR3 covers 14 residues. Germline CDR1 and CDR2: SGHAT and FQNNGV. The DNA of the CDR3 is TGTGCCAGCACCCCGCAGTTAACTAATGAAAAACTGTTTTTT. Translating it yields CASTPQLTNEKLFF.

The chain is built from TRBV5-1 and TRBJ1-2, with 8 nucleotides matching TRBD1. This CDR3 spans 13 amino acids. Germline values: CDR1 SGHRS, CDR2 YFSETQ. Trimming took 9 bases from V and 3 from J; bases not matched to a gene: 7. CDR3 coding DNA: TGCGCCACCACCCAGGGACAGGACTATGGCTACACCTTC. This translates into CATTQGQDYGYTF.

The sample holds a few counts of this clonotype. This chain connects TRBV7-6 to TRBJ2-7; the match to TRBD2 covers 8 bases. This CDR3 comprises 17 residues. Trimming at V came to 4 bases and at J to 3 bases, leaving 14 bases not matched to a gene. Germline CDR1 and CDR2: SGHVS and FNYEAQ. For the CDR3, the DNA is TGTGCCAGCAGCTCGGGGTTGGTAGCGGGAATCGACTACGAGCAGTACTTC. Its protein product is CASSSGLVAGIDYEQYF.